These 7 T cell receptor beta chains were all obtained from the same sample, sequenced in a study of breast tumors, draining lymph nodes, adjacent tissues. Via MiXCR, TCRdb re-called the multiplex PCR reads, giving one row per CDR3 protein. The data show 150,000 to 200,000 distinct CDR3 sequences, about 33% seen once. Axillary draining lymph nodes of breast cancer patients supplied the node samples. Material for sequencing was axillary lymph node tissue. The receptors here all came from a female donor with breast cancer. Some clones in this sample may be carry-over from other donors' samples.

This chain links TRBV27 with TRBJ2-7; 12 bases match TRBD2. V shed 5 bases, J shed 6 bases, and the junction held 5 bases outside the gene matches. In germline, CDR1 is MNHEY, CDR2 SMNVEV (reference sequence). This CDR3 has 14 residues. CDR3 region: CASSITSGGIEQYF. The DNA for the CDR3 is TGTGCCAGCAGTATAACTAGCGGGGGGATCGAGCAGTACTTC.

This clonotype was seen at least ten times. The chain uses TRBV7-6 and TRBJ2-3; D call uncertain. In germline, CDR1 is SGHVS, CDR2 FNYEAQ. This CDR3 has 16 residues. Deletions cut 3 bases from V and 0 bases from J, with 13 bases between. The CDR3 loop reads CASSFGRHSSTDTQYF. The CDR3 nucleotides are TGTGCCAGCAGCTTCGGACGGCACTCTAGCACAGATACGCAGTATTTT.

This clonotype came up many times. The gene calls are TRBV2 and TRBJ1-3; D call uncertain. This CDR3 contains 14 residues. Trimming took 2 bases from V and 2 from J, leaving 7 bases between them. Per germline, CDR1 SNHLY and CDR2 FYNNEI. CDR3 amino acids: CASSEQGTGNTIYF. CDR3 DNA: TGTGCCAGCAGTGAACAAGGGACTGGAAACACCATATATTTT.

A note on this clonotype: This could be a read error, since a much larger clone is one nucleotide away. CDR3 coding DNA: TGTGCCAGCAGCGTAAATCACGTAGCGGGAGTAGACACTGAGCAGTTCTTC. Protein product: CASSVNHVAGVDTEQFF. The chain couples TRBV9 to TRBJ2-1; 9 bases are shared with TRBD2. Trimming removed 1 base from V and 9 bases from J; junction bases left unmatched: 14. This CDR3 region has 17 residues. Germline CDR1 reads SGDLS; CDR2 reads YYNGEE.

Regarding this clonotype: It may be a read error: a sequence one base away is much more abundant. The gene calls are TRBV12-3 or TRBV12-4 and TRBJ2-7, with D possibly matching TRBD2 (7 bases). The CDR3 has 14 amino acids. The CDR3 DNA is TGTGCCGGCAGCGACGGGGAGGGGGGCTACGAGCAGTACTTC. Its translation is CAGSDGEGGYEQYF.

J is TRBJ1-1 and V is TRBV20-1; D is perhaps TRBD1 (6 bases). The germline V and J ends were trimmed by 6 bases and 5 bases, with 25 bases remaining between them. In germline, CDR1 is DFQATT, CDR2 SNEGSKA (reference sequence). CDR3 length equals 16 residues. CDR3 sequence: CSAPPLQQGLGTEAFF. CDR3 nucleotides: TGCAGTGCCCCGCCGCTCCAGCAGGGGCTAGGGACTGAAGCTTTCTTT.

As regards this clonotype: At one end the junction does not follow the germline gene, possibly because of a read error. The CDR3 sequence: CASMESRDQLQHF. The CDR3 DNA reads TGTGCCAGCATGGAATCAAGGGACCAGCTCCAGCATTTT. The chain carries TRBV28 and TRBJ1-5, with D maybe TRBD1 (5 bases). The CDR3 totals 13 residues. Germline V lookup: CDR1 MDHEN, CDR2 SYDVKM.